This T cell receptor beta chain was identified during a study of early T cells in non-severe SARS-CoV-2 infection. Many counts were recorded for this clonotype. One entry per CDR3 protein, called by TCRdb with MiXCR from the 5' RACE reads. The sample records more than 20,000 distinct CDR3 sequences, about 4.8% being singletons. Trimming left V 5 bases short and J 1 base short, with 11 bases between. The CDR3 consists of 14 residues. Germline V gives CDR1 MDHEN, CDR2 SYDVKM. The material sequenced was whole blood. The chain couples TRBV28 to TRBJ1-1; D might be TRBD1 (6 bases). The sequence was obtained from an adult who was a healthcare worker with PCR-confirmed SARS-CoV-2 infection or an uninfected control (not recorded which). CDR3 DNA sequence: TGTGCCAGCAGTACACAACAGGGGAACACTGAAGCTTTCTTT. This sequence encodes CASSTQQGNTEAFF.